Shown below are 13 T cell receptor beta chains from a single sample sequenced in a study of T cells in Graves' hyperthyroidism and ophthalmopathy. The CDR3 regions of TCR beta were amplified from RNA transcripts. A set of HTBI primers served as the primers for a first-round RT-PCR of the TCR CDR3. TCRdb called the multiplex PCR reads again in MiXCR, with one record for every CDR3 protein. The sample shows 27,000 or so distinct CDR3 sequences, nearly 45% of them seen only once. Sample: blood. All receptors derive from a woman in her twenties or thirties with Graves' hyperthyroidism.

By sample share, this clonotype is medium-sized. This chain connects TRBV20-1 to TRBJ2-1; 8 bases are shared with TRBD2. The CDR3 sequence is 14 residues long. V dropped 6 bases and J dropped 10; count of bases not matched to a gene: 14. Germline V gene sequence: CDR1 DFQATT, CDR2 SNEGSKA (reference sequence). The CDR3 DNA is TGCAGTGCCCCATGGCTAGCGGGTGGGGAAGAGCAGTTCTTC. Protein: CSAPWLAGGEEQFF.

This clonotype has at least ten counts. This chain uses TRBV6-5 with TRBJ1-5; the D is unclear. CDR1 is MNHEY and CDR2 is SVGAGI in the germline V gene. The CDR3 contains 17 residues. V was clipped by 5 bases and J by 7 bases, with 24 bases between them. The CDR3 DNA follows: TGTGCCAGCAGTCGACTAAAGGGCAGACTTACCGGGCAGCCCCAGCATTTT. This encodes CASSRLKGRLTGQPQHF.

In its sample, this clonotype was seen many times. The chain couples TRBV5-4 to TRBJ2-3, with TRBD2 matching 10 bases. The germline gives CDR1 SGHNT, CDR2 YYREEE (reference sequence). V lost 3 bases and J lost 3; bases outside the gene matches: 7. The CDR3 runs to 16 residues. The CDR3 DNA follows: TGTGCCAGCAGCTCAGGAGCGGGAGGGGGGACAGATACGCAGTATTTT. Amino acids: CASSSGAGGGTDTQYF.

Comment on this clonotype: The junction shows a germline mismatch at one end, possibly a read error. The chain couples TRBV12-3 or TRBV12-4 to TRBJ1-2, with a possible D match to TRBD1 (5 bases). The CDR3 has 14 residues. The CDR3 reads CASTIRGTGYGYSF. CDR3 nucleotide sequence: TGTGCAAGCACTATCCGGGGCACGGGCTATGGCTACAGCTTC.

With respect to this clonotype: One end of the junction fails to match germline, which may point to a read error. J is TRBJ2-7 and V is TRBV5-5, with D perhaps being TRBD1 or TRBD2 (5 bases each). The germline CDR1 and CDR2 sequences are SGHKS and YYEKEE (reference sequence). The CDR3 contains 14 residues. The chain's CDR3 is CASSLVRGVGELYF. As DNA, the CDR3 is TGTGCCAGCAGCTTGGTACGGGGAGTGGGGGAGCTGTACTTC.

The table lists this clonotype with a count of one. The CDR3 DNA reads as TGCAGTGCTAGGGACCCTGTGGGGACTAGCGGGACCTACGAGCAGTACTTC. It yields the protein CSARDPVGTSGTYEQYF. The rearrangement uses TRBV20-1 and TRBJ2-7, with TRBD2 matching 13 bases. From germline, CDR1 is DFQATT and CDR2 SNEGSKA (reference sequence). The CDR3 contains 17 residues. With 3 bases clipped from V and 2 bases from J, the junction kept 10 bases outside the gene matches.

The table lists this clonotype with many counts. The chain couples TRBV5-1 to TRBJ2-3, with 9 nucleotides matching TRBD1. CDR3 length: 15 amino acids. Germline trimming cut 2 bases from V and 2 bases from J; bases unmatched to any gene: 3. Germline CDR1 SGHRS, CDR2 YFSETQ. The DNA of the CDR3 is TGCGCCAGCAGCTTCCGGGACAGGGCCACAGATACGCAGTATTTT. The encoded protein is CASSFRDRATDTQYF.

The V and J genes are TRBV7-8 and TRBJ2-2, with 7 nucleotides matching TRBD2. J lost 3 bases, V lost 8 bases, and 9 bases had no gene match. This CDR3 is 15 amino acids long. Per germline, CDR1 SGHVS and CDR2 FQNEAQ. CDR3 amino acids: CASHVGGSYTGELFF. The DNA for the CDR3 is TGTGCCAGCCATGTGGGCGGGAGTTACACCGGGGAGCTGTTTTTT.

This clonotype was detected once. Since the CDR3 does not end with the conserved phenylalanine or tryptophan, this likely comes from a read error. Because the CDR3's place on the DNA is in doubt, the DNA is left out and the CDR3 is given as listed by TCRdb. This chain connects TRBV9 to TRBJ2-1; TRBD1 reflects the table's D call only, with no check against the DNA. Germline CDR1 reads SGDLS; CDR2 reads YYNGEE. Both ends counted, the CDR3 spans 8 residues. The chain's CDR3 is CASSVYGG.

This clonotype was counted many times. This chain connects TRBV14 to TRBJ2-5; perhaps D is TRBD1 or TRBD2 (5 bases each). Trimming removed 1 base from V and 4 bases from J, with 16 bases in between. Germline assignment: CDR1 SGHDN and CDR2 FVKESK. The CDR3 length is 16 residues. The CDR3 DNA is TGTGCCAGCAGCCAAGTCGGACTGGGGCAGGGAGAGACCCAGTACTTC. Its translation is CASSQVGLGQGETQYF.

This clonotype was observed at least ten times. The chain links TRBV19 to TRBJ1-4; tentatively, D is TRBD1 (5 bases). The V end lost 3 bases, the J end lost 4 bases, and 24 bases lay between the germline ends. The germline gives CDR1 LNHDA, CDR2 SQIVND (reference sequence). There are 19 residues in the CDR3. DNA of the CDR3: TGTGCCAGTAGTATCACCAATTTTTCCCCGACAGAGAATAATGAAAAACTGTTTTTT. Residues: CASSITNFSPTENNEKLFF.

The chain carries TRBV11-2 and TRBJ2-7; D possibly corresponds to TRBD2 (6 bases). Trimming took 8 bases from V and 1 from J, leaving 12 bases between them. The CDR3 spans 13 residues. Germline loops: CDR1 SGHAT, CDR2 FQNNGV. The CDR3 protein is CASAPGGSYEQYF. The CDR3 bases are TGTGCCAGCGCCCCTGGGGGGTCCTACGAGCAGTACTTC. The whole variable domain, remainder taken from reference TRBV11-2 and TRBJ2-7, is EAGVAQSPRYKIIEKRQSVAFWCNPISGHATLYWYQQILGQGPKLLIQFQNNGVVDDSQLPKDRFSAERLKGVDSTLKIQPAKLEDSAVYLCASAPGGSYEQYFGPGTRLTVT.

CDR3 residues: CASSVTQYF. For the CDR3, the DNA is TGCGCCAGCAGTGTGACCCAGTACTTC. The genes are TRBV10-2 and TRBJ2-5; D uncertain. Germline V gene sequence: CDR1 WSHSY, CDR2 SAAADI. The V end lost 4 bases, the J end lost 7 bases, and 1 base lay between the germline ends. The CDR3 loop spans 9 amino acids.